These 15 T cell receptor beta chains originate from one sample sequenced in a study of beta chain features in type 1 diabetes. Every isolated RNA sample was fully reverse transcribed, so sequencing captured expressed TCRB transcripts. Sequencing used immunoSEQ multiplex PCR; TCRdb keeps in-frame clones, though not all of them. In the table there are under 400,000 clones, around 13% of which are singletons. Sequenced: naive CD4+ T cells from blood. The source is a man in his late teens or twenties in good health.

With respect to this clone: Other DNA sequences in this sample translate to the same CDR3. J is TRBJ1-2 and V is TRBV7-9; D is ambiguous. CDR1 and CDR2 from the germline V gene are SEHNR and FQNEAQ (reference sequence). V shed 5 bases and J shed 7 bases, with 5 bases lying between them. The CDR3 length is 10 residues. CDR3 DNA sequence: TGTGCCAGCAGCCCGGGTGGCTACACCTTC. As protein: CASSPGGYTF.

V usage is TRBV7-9 and J usage is TRBJ1-5; D not resolved. The CDR3 covers 14 residues. Germline values: CDR1 SEHNR, CDR2 FQNEAQ (reference sequence). The V end was cut by 5 bases, the J end by 7 bases, with 15 bases between. CDR3 in amino acids: CASSPGGSFQPQHF. CDR3 bases: TGTGCCAGCAGCCCCGGCGGGAGTTTCCAGCCCCAGCATTTT.

The chain is built from TRBV7-2 and TRBJ2-5, with D possibly matching TRBD1 (5 bases). V shed 3 bases and J shed 3 bases, with 11 bases lying between them. The CDR3 totals 14 residues. CDR1 is SGHTA, CDR2 FQGNSA, per germline. In DNA form, the CDR3 reads TGTGCCAGCAGCTTCTTCTCCAGGGAAGAGACCCAGTACTTC. This gives the protein CASSFFSREETQYF. Full variable domain (remainder filled in from reference TRBV7-2 and TRBJ2-5): GAGVSQSPSNKVTEKGKDVELRCDPISGHTALYWYRQSLGQGLEFLIYFQGNSAPDKSGLPSDRFSAERTGGSVSTLTIQRTQQEDSAVYLCASSFFSREETQYFGPGTRLLVL.

This clone was detected a few times. The rearrangement links TRBV18 to TRBJ2-5, with TRBD1 identical over 7 bases. The junction had 8 bases not matched to a gene; V was cut back by 8 bases and J by 5 bases. CDR3 length: 13 residues. Germline V gene sequence: CDR1 KGHSH, CDR2 LQKENI. This CDR3 reads CASVQGLRETQYF. DNA for the CDR3: TGTGCCAGCGTACAGGGGCTTCGGGAGACCCAGTACTTC.

The chain uses TRBV7-8 and TRBJ1-6; D not resolved. Germline CDR1 and CDR2: SGHVS and FQNEAQ. The length of the CDR3 is 15 residues. V was clipped by 1 base and J by 7 bases, with 11 bases between them. The CDR3 spells CASSLVSALNSPLHF. The DNA for the CDR3 is TGTGCCAGCAGCTTAGTGTCAGCGCTAAATTCACCCCTCCACTTT.

To note about this clone: In the same sample, other DNA sequences code for this CDR3. CDR3 sequence: CASSLGQAPYEQYF. CDR3 bases: TGTGCCAGCAGCTTAGGCCAGGCTCCCTACGAGCAGTACTTC. This rearrangement joins TRBV7-2 to TRBJ2-7, with D unclear. V lost 1 base and J 2 bases, leaving 9 bases between the germline ends. This CDR3 region has 14 residues. Germline V lookup: CDR1 SGHTA, CDR2 FQGNSA. Supplemented by reference TRBV7-2 and TRBJ2-7, the full variable domain reads GAGVSQSPSNKVTEKGKDVELRCDPISGHTALYWYRQSLGQGLEFLIYFQGNSAPDKSGLPSDRFSAERTGGSVSTLTIQRTQQEDSAVYLCASSLGQAPYEQYFGPGTRLTVT.

This clone was counted a few times. The chain uses TRBV9 and TRBJ2-7; 10 nucleotides align to TRBD1. Trimming cost V 4 bases and J 4 bases; bases outside gene matches: 2. Germline assignment: CDR1 SGDLS and CDR2 YYNGEE. This CDR3 comprises 13 residues. The CDR3 sequence is CASSPGQGYEQYF. The CDR3, as DNA: TGTGCCAGCAGCCCGGGACAGGGGTACGAGCAGTACTTC. The full variable domain, its missing parts supplied by reference TRBV9 and TRBJ2-7, is DSGVTQTPKHLITATGQRVTLRCSPRSGDLSVYWYQQSLDQGLQFLIQYYNGEERAKGNILERFSAQQFPDLHSELNLSSLELGDSALYFCASSPGQGYEQYFGPGTRLTVT.

In this sample, this clone turned up a few times. V gene TRBV10-3 combines with J gene TRBJ1-1; weak D call: TRBD1 (6 bases). The germline gives CDR1 ENHRY, CDR2 SYGVKD. The CDR3 is made up of 13 amino acids. V shed 6 bases and J shed 0 bases, with 8 bases lying between them. CDR3 sequence reads: CAISRDMNTEAFF. The CDR3 bases are TGTGCCATCAGCCGGGACATGAACACTGAAGCTTTCTTT.

The chain recombines TRBV5-1 with TRBJ2-7; TRBD1 aligns across 9 bases. The CDR3 has 17 residues. CDR1 and CDR2 from the germline V gene are SGHRS and YFSETQ. V trimming: 3 bases; J trimming: 2 bases; junction bases outside the gene matches: 12. In DNA form, the CDR3 reads TGCGCCAGCAGCTGGGGACAGGGCCCCACCTATACCTACGAGCAGTACTTC. Translation: CASSWGQGPTYTYEQYF.

This clone was observed a handful of times. The rearrangement joins TRBV9 to TRBJ2-3; 7 nucleotides line up with TRBD2. In germline, CDR1 is SGDLS, CDR2 YYNGEE. The J segment lost 2 bases and the V segment lost 0 bases, leaving 3 bases of the junction unmatched. The CDR3 is 15 amino acids. The chain's CDR3 is CASSVGAGITDTQYF. The CDR3 DNA is TGTGCCAGCAGCGTAGGAGCGGGGATCACAGATACGCAGTATTTT. Drawing the rest from reference TRBV9 and TRBJ2-3, the complete variable domain is DSGVTQTPKHLITATGQRVTLRCSPRSGDLSVYWYQQSLDQGLQFLIQYYNGEERAKGNILERFSAQQFPDLHSELNLSSLELGDSALYFCASSVGAGITDTQYFGPGTRLTVL.

This clone was counted only a few times. This rearrangement joins TRBV14 to TRBJ1-3, with TRBD1 as a possible D gene (5 bases). The CDR3 contains 14 residues. Germline CDR1 reads SGHDN; CDR2 reads FVKESK. V shed 2 bases and J shed 8 bases, with 13 bases lying between them. The CDR3, as DNA: TGTGCCAGCAGCCAACCCGGGACTTTGTACACCATATATTTT. As protein: CASSQPGTLYTIYF.

The genes are TRBV19 and TRBJ1-4; 8 positions match TRBD1. The CDR3 length is 15 residues. Germline V gene lookup returns CDR1 LNHDA and CDR2 SQIVND (reference sequence). V lost 8 bases and J lost 2; bases outside the gene matches: 7. In nucleotides, the CDR3 is TGTGCCAGTCGAGACCGGACAGGGACTAATGAAAAACTGTTTTTT. This translates into CASRDRTGTNEKLFF.

The chain joins TRBV15 to TRBJ2-1; TRBD1 might be the D (5 bases). This CDR3 comprises 15 residues. Trimming stripped 0 bases from V and 7 bases from J, with 13 bases between. Germline V gene sequence: CDR1 LNHNV, CDR2 YYDKDF (reference sequence). CDR3: CATSRDRVEVNEQFF. Here the CDR3 DNA reads TGTGCCACCAGCAGAGACAGGGTAGAGGTTAATGAGCAGTTCTTC.

This clone was detected only a few times. The sample carries other DNA sequences with the same CDR3. The rearrangement joins TRBV7-9 to TRBJ1-1; TRBD1 might be the D (5 bases). The germline gives CDR1 SEHNR, CDR2 FQNEAQ (reference sequence). The CDR3 extends over 13 amino acids. V was trimmed by 4 bases and J by 1 base, leaving 7 bases between them. The CDR3 DNA follows: TGTGCCAGCAGCTCCACAGGGAACACTGAAGCTTTCTTT. It specifies CASSSTGNTEAFF.

The V gene is TRBV19, the J gene TRBJ2-5, with TRBD1 matching 7 bases. V gave up 2 bases and J gave up 0 bases; unmatched junction bases: 0. The CDR3 spans 14 residues. The germline CDR1 and CDR2 sequences are LNHDA and SQIVND (reference sequence). CDR3 DNA sequence: TGTGCCAGTAGTATAACAGGGGACCAAGAGACCCAGTACTTC. It is translated as CASSITGDQETQYF.